This entry lists 7 T cell receptor beta chains sequenced from one sample in a study of naive and memory T cell subsets. Their specific antigens are unknown. The beta constant-region primer was an equimolar mix of two oligonucleotides covering TRBC1 and TRBC2. The ligated cDNA underwent four PCR rounds using SP2 and nested alpha and beta constant-region primers. TCRdb re-called the UMI-ligation and nested PCR reads with MiXCR, one entry per CDR3 protein. This table holds some 82,000 distinct CDR3 sequences, 11% found once. Study-wide results and limits: Naive repertoires, especially CD8, held a few larger clonotypes, possibly memory cells re-expressing CD45RA.

Specimen: naive CD4+ T cells from blood. The receptors here all came from a human donor in good health.

The chain recombines TRBV13 with TRBJ1-6; possible D gene TRBD1, 6 bases. Germline V gives CDR1 PRHDT, CDR2 FYEKMQ (reference sequence). This CDR3 has 14 amino acids. The V end lost 9 bases, the J end lost 6 bases, and 15 bases lay between the germline ends. DNA for the CDR3: TGTGCCAGTTCAACGGCCAGGGGTAATTCACCCCTCCACTTT. This translates into CASSTARGNSPLHF.

This clonotype was counted between two and nine times. The rearrangement uses TRBV6-6 and TRBJ2-7; perhaps TRBD1 as D (6 bases). The CDR3 has 14 residues. The V gene's germline CDR1 is MNHNY and CDR2 SVGAGI (reference sequence). V lost 6 bases to trimming and J lost 2 bases, with 14 bases between them. CDR3 residues: CASRPGQLTYEQYF. In DNA, the CDR3 is TGTGCCAGCAGGCCCGGACAGCTAACCTACGAGCAGTACTTC.

V is TRBV12-3 or TRBV12-4 and J is TRBJ1-1; D unresolved. This CDR3 is 17 amino acids long. Trimming removed 5 bases from V and 3 bases from J, with 22 bases in between. The CDR3 coding sequence is TGTGCCAGCAGTCCCTATGGAGGGTGGTATAGGGACACTGAAGCTTTCTTT. This gives the protein CASSPYGGWYRDTEAFF.

At least ten counts were recorded for this clonotype. This chain links TRBV9 with TRBJ2-3; 9 positions agree with TRBD2. The V segment lost 4 bases and the J segment 3 bases; nucleotides outside the gene matches: 6. The CDR3 extends over 15 amino acids. In germline, CDR1 is SGDLS, CDR2 YYNGEE. CDR3 region: CASSSRLAATDTQYF. The CDR3 DNA reads as TGTGCCAGCAGCTCCAGACTAGCGGCGACAGATACGCAGTATTTT.

V is TRBV28 and J is TRBJ1-6; D unclear. Trimming pared 2 bases from V and 7 bases from J, leaving 6 bases between. The CDR3 is made up of 13 amino acids. Germline CDR1 reads MDHEN; CDR2 reads SYDVKM. CDR3 residues: CASSLQINSPLHF. The DNA for the CDR3 is TGTGCCAGCAGTTTACAGATAAATTCACCCCTCCACTTT.

This clonotype was seen a few times. The chain has TRBV11-2 and TRBJ2-7, with TRBD1 as a possible D gene (6 bases). V gave up 0 bases and J gave up 7 bases, with 10 bases separating them. Germline CDR1 SGHAT, CDR2 FQNNGV. The CDR3 loop spans 13 amino acids. The CDR3 nucleotides are TGTGCCAGCAGCTTAGACAGGGGTTCAGAGCAGTACTTC. Its translation is CASSLDRGSEQYF.

This sequence joins TRBV28 and TRBJ2-1, with D uncertain. Trimming stripped 2 bases from V and 2 bases from J, with 16 bases between. Germline-derived CDR1 and CDR2 are MDHEN and SYDVKM. This CDR3 spans 17 amino acids. The CDR3 nucleotides read TGTGCCAGCAGTTTACCCCCTCCTAGTGCCCCCTACAATGAGCAGTTCTTC. Translating gives CASSLPPPSAPYNEQFF.